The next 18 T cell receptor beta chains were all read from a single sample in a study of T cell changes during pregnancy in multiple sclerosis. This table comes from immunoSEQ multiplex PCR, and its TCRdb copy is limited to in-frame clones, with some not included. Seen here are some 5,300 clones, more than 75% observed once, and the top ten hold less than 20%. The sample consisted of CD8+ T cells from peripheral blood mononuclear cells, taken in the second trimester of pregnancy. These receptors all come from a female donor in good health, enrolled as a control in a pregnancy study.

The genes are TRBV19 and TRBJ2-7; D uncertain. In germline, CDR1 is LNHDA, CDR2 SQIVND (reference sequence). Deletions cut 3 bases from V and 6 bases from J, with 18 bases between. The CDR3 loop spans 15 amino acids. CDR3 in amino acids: CASSISLTSGLEQYF. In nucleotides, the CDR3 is TGTGCCAGTAGTATCTCCCTGACTTCTGGCCTCGAGCAGTACTTC.

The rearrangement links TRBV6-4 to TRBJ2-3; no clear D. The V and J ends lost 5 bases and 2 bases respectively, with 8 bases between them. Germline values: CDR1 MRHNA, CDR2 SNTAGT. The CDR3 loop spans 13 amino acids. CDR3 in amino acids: CASSTEATDTQYF. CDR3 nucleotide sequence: TGTGCCAGCAGTACCGAGGCCACAGATACGCAGTATTTT.

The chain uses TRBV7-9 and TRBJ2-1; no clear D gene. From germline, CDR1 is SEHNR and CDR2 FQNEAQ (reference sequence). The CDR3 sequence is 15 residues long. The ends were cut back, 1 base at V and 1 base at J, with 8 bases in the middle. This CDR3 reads CASSLVARSYNEQFF. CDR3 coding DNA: TGTGCCAGCAGCTTAGTTGCGCGGTCCTACAATGAGCAGTTCTTC.

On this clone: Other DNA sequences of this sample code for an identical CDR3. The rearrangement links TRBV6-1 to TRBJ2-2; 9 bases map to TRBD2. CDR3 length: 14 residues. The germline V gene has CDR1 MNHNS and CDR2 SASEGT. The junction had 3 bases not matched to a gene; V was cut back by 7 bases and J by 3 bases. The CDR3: CASTRTSDTGELFF. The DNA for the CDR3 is TGTGCCAGCACGAGGACTAGCGACACCGGGGAGCTGTTTTTT.

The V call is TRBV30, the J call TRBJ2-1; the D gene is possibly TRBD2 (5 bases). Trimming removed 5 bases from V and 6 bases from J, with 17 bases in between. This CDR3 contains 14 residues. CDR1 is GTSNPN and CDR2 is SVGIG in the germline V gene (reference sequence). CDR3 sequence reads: CAWALASGANEQFF. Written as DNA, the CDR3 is TGTGCCTGGGCCTTAGCGTCCGGAGCCAATGAGCAGTTCTTC.

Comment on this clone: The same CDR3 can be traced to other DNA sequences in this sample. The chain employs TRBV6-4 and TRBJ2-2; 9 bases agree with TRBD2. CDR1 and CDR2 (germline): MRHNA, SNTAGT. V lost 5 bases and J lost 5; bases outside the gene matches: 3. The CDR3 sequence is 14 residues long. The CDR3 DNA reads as TGTGCCAGCAGTTCTAGCGGGGAAACCGGGGAGCTGTTTTTT. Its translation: CASSSSGETGELFF.

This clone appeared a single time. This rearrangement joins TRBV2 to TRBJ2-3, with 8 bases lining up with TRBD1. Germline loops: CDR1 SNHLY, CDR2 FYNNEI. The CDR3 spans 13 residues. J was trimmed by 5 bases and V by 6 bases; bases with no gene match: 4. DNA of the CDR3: TGTGCCAGCAGCCGGGACAGGAGAGATACGCAGTATTTT. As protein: CASSRDRRDTQYF. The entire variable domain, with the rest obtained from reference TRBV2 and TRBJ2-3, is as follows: EPEVTQTPSHQVTQMGQEVILRCVPISNHLYFYWYRQILGQKVEFLVSFYNNEISEKSEIFDDQFSVERPDGSNFTLKIRSTKLEDSAMYFCASSRDRRDTQYFGPGTRLTVL.

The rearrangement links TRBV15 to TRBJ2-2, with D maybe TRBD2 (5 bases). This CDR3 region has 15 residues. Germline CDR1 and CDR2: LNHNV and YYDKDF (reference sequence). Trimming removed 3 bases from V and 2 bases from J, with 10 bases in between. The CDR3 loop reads CATSRDWGNTGELFF. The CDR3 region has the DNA TGTGCCACCAGCAGGGACTGGGGAAACACCGGGGAGCTGTTTTTT.

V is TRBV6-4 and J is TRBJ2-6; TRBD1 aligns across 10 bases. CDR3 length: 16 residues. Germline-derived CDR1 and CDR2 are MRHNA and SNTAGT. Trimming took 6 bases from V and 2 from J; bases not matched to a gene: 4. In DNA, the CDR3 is TGTGCCAGCAGCACCGGGACAGGGGCTGGGGCCAACGTCCTGACTTTC. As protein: CASSTGTGAGANVLTF.

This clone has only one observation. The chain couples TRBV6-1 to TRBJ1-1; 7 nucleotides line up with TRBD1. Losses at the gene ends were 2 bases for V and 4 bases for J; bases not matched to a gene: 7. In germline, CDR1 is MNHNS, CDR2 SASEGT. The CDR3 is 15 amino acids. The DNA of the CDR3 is TGTGCCAGCAGTGAACAGACAGGGAATCCCACTGAAGCTTTCTTT. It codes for CASSEQTGNPTEAFF.

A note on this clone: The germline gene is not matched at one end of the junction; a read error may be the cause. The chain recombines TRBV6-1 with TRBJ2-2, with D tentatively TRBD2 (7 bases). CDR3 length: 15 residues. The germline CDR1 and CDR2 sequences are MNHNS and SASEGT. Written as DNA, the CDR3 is TGTGCCAGCAGGGAAGGGGGGGTTTTTTCCGGGGAGCTGTTTTTT. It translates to CASREGGVFSGELFF.

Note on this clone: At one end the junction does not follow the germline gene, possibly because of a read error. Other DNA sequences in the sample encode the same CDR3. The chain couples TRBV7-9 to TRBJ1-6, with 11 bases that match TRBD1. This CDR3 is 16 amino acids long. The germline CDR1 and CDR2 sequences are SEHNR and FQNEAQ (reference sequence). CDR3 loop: CASSSTGQGANSPLHF. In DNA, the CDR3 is TGTGCCAGCAGCTCCACAGGACAGGGGGCGAATTCGCCCCTCCACTTT. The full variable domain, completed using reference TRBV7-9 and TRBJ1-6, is DTGVSQNPRHKITKRGQNVTFRCDPISEHNRLYWYRQTLGQGPEFLTYFQNEAQLEKSRLLSDRFSAERPKGSFSTLEIQRTEQGDSAMYLCASSSTGQGANSPLHFGNGTRLTVT.

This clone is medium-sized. CDR3 DNA sequence: TGTGCCAGCAGTGAACAGGGGGAGGCCTACGAGCAGTACTTC. Its protein is CASSEQGEAYEQYF. The chain is built from TRBV6-1 and TRBJ2-7; D may be TRBD1 (7 bases). The CDR3 extends over 14 amino acids. The V and J ends lost 2 bases and 2 bases respectively, with 10 bases between them. Germline-derived CDR1 and CDR2 are MNHNS and SASEGT.

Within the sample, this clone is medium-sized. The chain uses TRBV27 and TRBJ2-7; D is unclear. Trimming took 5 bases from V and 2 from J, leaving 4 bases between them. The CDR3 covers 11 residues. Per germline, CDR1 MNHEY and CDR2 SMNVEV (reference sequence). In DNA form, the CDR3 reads TGTGCCAGCAGTCAAACCTACGAGCAGTACTTC. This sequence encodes CASSQTYEQYF.

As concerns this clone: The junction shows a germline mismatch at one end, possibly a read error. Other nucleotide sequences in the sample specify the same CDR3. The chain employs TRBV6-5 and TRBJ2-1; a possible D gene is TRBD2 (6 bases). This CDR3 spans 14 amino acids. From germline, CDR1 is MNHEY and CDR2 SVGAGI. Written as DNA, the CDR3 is TGTGCCAGCAATCCGGGACTTTCCTATAATGAGCAGTTCTTC. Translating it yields CASNPGLSYNEQFF.

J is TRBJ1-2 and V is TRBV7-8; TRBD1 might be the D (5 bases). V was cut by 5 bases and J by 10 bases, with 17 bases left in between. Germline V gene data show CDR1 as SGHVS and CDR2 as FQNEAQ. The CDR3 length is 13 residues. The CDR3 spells CASSITAQGDYTF. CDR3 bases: TGTGCCAGCAGCATCACCGCGCAGGGTGACTACACCTTC.

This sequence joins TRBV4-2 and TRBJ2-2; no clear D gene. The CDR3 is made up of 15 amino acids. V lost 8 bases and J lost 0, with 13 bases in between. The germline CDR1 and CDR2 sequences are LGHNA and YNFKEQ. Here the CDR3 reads CASGDFGANTGELFF. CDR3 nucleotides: TGTGCCAGCGGCGACTTCGGAGCGAACACCGGGGAGCTGTTTTTT.

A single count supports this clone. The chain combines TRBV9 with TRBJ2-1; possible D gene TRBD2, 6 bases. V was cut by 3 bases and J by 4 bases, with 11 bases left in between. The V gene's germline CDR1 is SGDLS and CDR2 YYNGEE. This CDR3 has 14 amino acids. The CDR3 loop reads CASSGTTYYNEQFF. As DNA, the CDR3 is TGTGCCAGCAGCGGGACTACATATTACAATGAGCAGTTCTTC.